The rows below give T cell receptor beta chains drawn from one sample of a study of control samples from healthy donors and cancer patients. Here immunoSEQ multiplex PCR was the method, and the copy in TCRdb shows in-frame clones only, minus some. The table includes more than 95,000 clones, around 89% detected once. The source material was PBMCs. The receptors were gathered from a man in his 60s with lung cancer. Both conserved end residues are part of each CDR3. D genes are given only for firm matches.

TRBD1	TRBV10-2	TRBJ1-3	TGCGCCAGCGAAGAGGGACAGGGACCGTTAGGAAACACCATATATTTT	CASEEGQGPLGNTIYF
TRBD2	TRBV4-2	TRBJ2-3	TGTGCCAGCAGCTCCCGCGGGGGGGAGAAAGATACGCAGTATTTT	CASSSRGGEKDTQYF
TRBD1	TRBV5-1	TRBJ2-3	TGCGCCAGCAGCCCTTTCCCGGGACAGCGCACAGATACGCAGTATTTT	CASSPFPGQRTDTQYF
-	TRBV29-1	TRBJ1-1	TGCAGCGTTGCCGAGCCAGGGACTGAGAACACTGAAGCTTTCTTT	CSVAEPGTENTEAFF
-	TRBV9	TRBJ2-1	TGTGCCAGCCATAAGCCGAATGGAAATGAGCAGTTCTTC	CASHKPNGNEQFF
-	TRBV3-1/TRBV3-2	TRBJ1-5	TGTGCCAGCAGCCAAGCGATAGGGGGAAGGCCCCAGCATTTT	CASSQAIGGRPQHF
-	TRBV29-1	TRBJ1-5	TGCAGCGCCATGGGAGGAGCAGGTCAGCCCCAGCATTTT	CSAMGGAGQPQHF
TRBD1	TRBV6-6	TRBJ1-1	TGTGCCAGCAGTCCGACAGGGTTGAACACTGAAGCTTTCTTT	CASSPTGLNTEAFF
-	TRBV27	TRBJ1-1	TGTGCCAGCAGTTTATCGGGAGCGAGAGCTTTCTTT	CASSLSGARAFF
-	TRBV3-1/TRBV3-2	TRBJ1-2	TGTGCCAGCAGCCTCCAAGGGCGGACAGCTAGTTATGGCTACACCTTC	CASSLQGRTASYGYTF
-	TRBV6-1	TRBJ2-3	TGTGCCAGCAGTGAAACGGTCTTGGGGCAGGGAGTATCAGATACGCAGTATTTT	CASSETVLGQGVSDTQYF
TRBD1	TRBV5-4	TRBJ1-1	TGTGCCAGCAGCTTGGGACAGGGGTTTGCGGGTTGGACTGAAGCTTTCTTT	CASSLGQGFAGWTEAFF
-	TRBV3-1/TRBV3-2	TRBJ1-2	TGTGCCAGCAGCCAAGGGGTAGGGTACGAGGGCTACACCTTC	CASSQGVGYEGYTF
TRBD1	TRBV3-1/TRBV3-2	TRBJ1-1	TGTGCCAGCAGTGGACAGGGAGTAGGGATGAACACTGAAGCTTTCTTT	CASSGQGVGMNTEAFF